This T cell receptor (beta chain) was retrieved from a study of cytomegalovirus exposure and HLA in healthy donors. Findings of the study overall: Specific recognition of CMV antigens was confirmed in vitro for a few chains (all CMV-associated). Researchers counted around 150 TCR beta chains as cytomegalovirus-associated.

There are 14 residues in the CDR3. J gave up 8 bases and V 4 bases, and 10 bases lay outside the gene matches. Per germline, CDR1 MNHGY and CDR2 SAAAGT. This clone came up once. Its specificity is not known. The assay was immunoSEQ multiplex PCR, and TCRdb's table has in-frame clones only and misses some. The data show hundreds of thousands of clones, around 86% seen once. The validation cohort, a group of 120 or so subjects, included the donors and was separate from the roughly 670-subject first cohort. The TCR was taken from a woman aged 18-29 years in good health and CMV-seronegative. Sequencing was carried out using PBMCs. This chain connects TRBV6-8 to TRBJ1-2, with 7 nucleotides matching TRBD1. CDR3 nucleotides: TGTGCCAGCAGTTTCATCCGACAGGGAAACGGCTACACCTTC. It encodes CASSFIRQGNGYTF.